The T cell receptor beta chain described here comes from a study of cytomegalovirus exposure and HLA in healthy donors. Whole-study findings and limits: In a later analysis, most CMV-associated TCR beta chains appeared HLA-restricted. From TCR beta sequences, most subjects' HLA-A and HLA-B alleles were reportedly predicted accurately. Earlier findings revealed that most TCR beta V segments proved productive either about 87% or about 30% of the time. A later analysis showed HLA-associated TCR beta chains outstripping equally common others in clonal expansion.

This clone was detected only once. The antigen is unknown. CDR1 MNHEY and CDR2 SVGAGI come from the germline V gene. The CDR3 consists of 15 residues. With V trimmed by 6 bases and J by 8 bases, 12 bases remained unmatched. The PCR contained 60 Vbeta and 13 Jbeta primers. Some clones are missing from TCRdb's copy, which holds only in-frame ones; the method was immunoSEQ multiplex PCR. The table records about 100,000 clones, roughly 78% of them present only once. What was sequenced was PBMCs. The sequence was collected from a woman in her fifties or sixties in good health and CMV-seronegative. V gene TRBV6-5 combines with J gene TRBJ2-3; 9 bases agree with TRBD2. The chain's CDR3 is CASSGGSGGGGTQYF. The DNA for the CDR3 is TGTGCCAGCAGCGGAGGTAGCGGCGGGGGGGGTACGCAGTATTTT.